The clone carrying this T cell receptor beta chain was observed a handful of times. Its specificity is unknown. This sample stems from a study of identical twins. Regarding the study as a whole: Compared with models, monozygotic twins showed more out-of-frame TCR alpha sharing.

MiXCR, applied by TCRdb to the 5' RACE reads, yields one record per CDR3 protein. The table lists roughly 470,000 distinct CDR3 sequences, approximately 14% of them singletons. The V gene's germline CDR1 is SQVTM and CDR2 ANQGSEA. J was trimmed by 10 bases and V by 5 bases; bases with no gene match: 8. The CDR3 runs to 13 residues. This sample was also put to use in a study of yellow fever vaccine responses in identical twins.

Sample: CD4+ T cells sorted from blood. This TCR was sampled from a woman under 30 in good health. This chain links TRBV29-1 with TRBJ2-1, with TRBD2 matching over 10 bases. CDR3 DNA: TGCAGCGTTAAAGCGGGGGGGAGGGGGGAGCAGTTCTTC. Protein: CSVKAGGRGEQFF.